The present entry profiles one T cell receptor (beta chain) with its context. Its antigen remains unidentified. The junction departs from germline at one end; a sequencing error may be responsible. The data were obtained in a study of blood T cells in healthy people across ages (dated by TCRdb to between 2015 and 2017). General notes on the study: In model experiments, template switching captured roughly one uniquely barcoded TCR beta cDNA molecule for every two T cells. Two additional independent replicas of 1 million unique cDNA reads from the same blood draw were analyzed for two donors (one aged 18 to 29 and one aged 80 or older). Four age groups were formed from the donors: young (average 16 years), middle-aged (approximately 40), aged (about 62) and long-lived (roughly 81). Using deep sequencing normalized with unique cDNA molecular identifiers, the study measured how TCR beta repertoire diversity changes with age. To avoid experimental bias, donors of different ages were spread randomly across the sequencing lanes.

Library creation used 5' RACE. A second about 7 to 11 cycle PCR used a sample-barcoded 5' primer and a J-beta primer mix. A template-switch 5' adaptor carrying 12 random nucleotides introduced a unique molecular identifier onto each TCR beta cDNA molecule. Each sample yielded at least 3 million CDR3-containing paired-end reads. All of the RNA was converted into first-strand cDNA using the Mint cDNA synthesis kit, with a TRBC-specific oligonucleotide serving as the primer. Following uracil-DNA glycosylase treatment, all cDNA underwent a first 18-cycle PCR with the universal primers M1SS and BC2_uni_R. The study's processing was this. For normalization, 1 million high-quality reads, each with a distinct molecular identifier, were randomly selected from each sample. Reads sharing molecular identifiers were discarded rather than binned into consensus sequences. MiTCR, run with a Q25 quality threshold and the strictest error-elimination algorithm, handled CDR3 identification, clonotype clustering and error correction. A nonparametric unseen species model using Euler transformation provided a lower-bound estimate of total TCR beta diversity. TCRdb applied fastp at Q25 and MiXCR to the public reads, then kept only in-frame beta chains. Each entry merges the rows of one CDR3 protein and shows their most common DNA and genes. In this record, the V and J calls reflect TCRdb's handling and not the investigators' own analysis. The sample has 1.8 million or so distinct CDR3 sequences on record, approximately 40% of them singletons. The ten most abundant clones make up under 25% of the sample.

Overall study results and their limits: Compared with the aged group, more naive CD4+ T cells, fewer expanded clones and increased TCR diversity were shown by the long-lived group, suggesting age selection. The CMV infection status of donors was not known, potentially confounding age-related changes in expanded clonotypes. Observed TCR beta diversity per million T cells fell roughly linearly with age, and a significant reduction was already apparent by age roughly 41. Total diversity estimates from one million sequenced T cells were considered lower bounds and underestimates. Because profiling used bulk unsorted PBMCs, naive and antigen-experienced compartments could not be compared conclusively. A strong correlation was found between observed TCR beta diversity and the percentage of naive T cells measured by flow cytometry.

From the germline V gene, CDR1 is MNHEY and CDR2 is SVGEGT. The CDR3, cysteine through phenylalanine, is 15 amino acids long. CDR3 DNA only is kept here, 45 bases in frame from base 1. The approximately 39 donors, aged about 6 to 95 years, were systemically healthy Caucasian individuals from Russia. Each donor gave approximately 9.3 milliliters of peripheral blood, collected into EDTA-treated Vacutainer tubes. Ficoll-Paque density-gradient centrifugation was used to isolate PBMCs, with at least 7 million obtained per sample. Total RNA was extracted from PBMCs with Trizol reagent, with at least 5 micrograms obtained per sample. For every donor, flow cytometry on a PBMC aliquot measured the percentage of naive CD45RAhigh/CD27high T cells.

Material: blood. The sequence joins TRBV6-2 or TRBV6-3 to TRBJ2-3; 5 matching bases give a weak D call of TRBD2. This TCR came from a human donor in good health. The DNA is TGTTCCAGCAGTTACTCTGCTAGCTTCGCAGATACGCAGTATTTT. Translated, this gives CSSSYSASFADTQYF.